This TCR beta chain was sequenced during a study of blood T cell repertoires in COVID-19. Method: immunoSEQ multiplex PCR; TCRdb's copy keeps in-frame clones and lacks some. The data show about 240,000 clones, 87% seen once. Germline trimming cut 4 bases from V and 7 bases from J; bases unmatched to any gene: 4. The CDR3 loop spans 14 amino acids. CDR1 MGHRA and CDR2 YSYEKL come from the germline V gene. This clone showed up just once. The sequence came from a man aged 55 to 70 who had recovered from COVID-19. Source material: peripheral blood. The rearrangement joins TRBV4-1 to TRBJ2-1; 10 nucleotides line up with TRBD1. CDR3 protein: CASSPLGQGNEQFF. Here the CDR3 DNA reads TGCGCCAGCAGCCCCCTGGGACAGGGGAATGAGCAGTTCTTC.